The next 2 T cell receptor beta chains were all read from a single sample in a study of cytomegalovirus exposure and HLA in healthy donors. PCR involved 60 Vbeta and 13 Jbeta primers. Using immunoSEQ multiplex PCR, the repertoire was profiled, and TCRdb retains in-frame clones only, with some absent. The table has 95,000 or so clones, about two thirds seen once. The material sequenced was PBMCs. These receptor sequences come from a woman in her 50s in good health and CMV-seropositive.

The V and J genes are TRBV11-2 and TRBJ2-5, with TRBD2 matching over 12 bases. The better agreement between TRBJ2-7 and the DNA end casts doubt on the J call. CDR1 and CDR2 (germline): SGHAT, FQNNGV. The CDR3 is 15 amino acids. This chain's CDR3 is CASSLGLAGNYEQYF. The CDR3 DNA is TGTGCCAGCAGCTTGGGACTAGCGGGTAACTACGAGCAGTACTTC.

This chain connects TRBV9 to TRBJ2-2; 7 nucleotides align to TRBD2. This CDR3 comprises 16 residues. Germline CDR1 is SGDLS and CDR2 is YYNGEE. Germline trimming cut 3 bases from V and 5 bases from J; bases unmatched to any gene: 10. The CDR3 coding sequence is TGTGCCAGCAGCGGAGGACTAGGCGCGCAAACCGGGGAGCTGTTTTTT. Protein sequence: CASSGGLGAQTGELFF. Full variable domain (missing parts from reference TRBV9 and TRBJ2-2): DSGVTQTPKHLITATGQRVTLRCSPRSGDLSVYWYQQSLDQGLQFLIQYYNGEERAKGNILERFSAQQFPDLHSELNLSSLELGDSALYFCASSGGLGAQTGELFFGEGSRLTVL.